The 9 T cell receptor beta chains below were found in one sample sequenced in a study of spatial heterogeneity in lung cancer (dated by TCRdb to the late 2010s). The library was prepared using 5' RACE. Instrument used: NextSeq 500. The public reads were run again by TCRdb, first through fastp at Q25 and then through MiXCR, and only productive beta chains were kept. Identical CDR3 protein sequences are pooled into one entry, listed with their most common genes and DNA. Within this sample are about 70,000 distinct CDR3 sequences, with 7.5% to 10% of them counted one time only. The leading ten clones occupy 1.5% to 2% of the sample. Taken with the paper, the label for time point translates to: blood at routine non-recurrence follow-up after resection. This material consisted of PBMCs, taken at follow-up. These receptors originate from a female donor with early-stage non-small cell lung cancer.

This clonotype was counted at least ten times. The CDR3 sequence is CASSLALAGVRETQYF. CDR3 bases: TGCGCCAGCAGCTTGGCGCTAGCGGGAGTTAGAGAGACCCAGTACTTC. The chain carries TRBV5-1 and TRBJ2-5; 10 bases match TRBD2. CDR3 length: 16 amino acids. CDR1 and CDR2 from the germline V gene are SGHRS and YFSETQ. Trimming removed 0 bases from V and 4 bases from J; junction bases left unmatched: 6.

The chain recombines TRBV4-2 with TRBJ1-2; 8 bases map to TRBD1. Unmatched junction bases numbered 7, after V lost 1 base and J lost 6 bases. Germline V lookup: CDR1 LGHNA, CDR2 YNFKEQ. This CDR3 has 15 amino acids. The CDR3 protein is CASSQVRGQGDGYTF. The CDR3 nucleotides read TGTGCCAGCAGCCAAGTGCGCGGACAGGGTGATGGCTACACCTTC.

This clonotype was found many times. The CDR3 protein is CASSLGAHSNLFF. CDR3 coding DNA: TGTGCCAGCAGCCTCGGGGCACACTCCAACCTGTTTTTT. This chain links TRBV7-9 with TRBJ1-4; D perhaps matches TRBD1 (5 bases). Deletions cut 5 bases from V and 14 bases from J, with 18 bases between. The V gene's germline CDR1 is SEHNR and CDR2 FQNEAQ (reference sequence). The CDR3 runs to 13 residues.

This clonotype was observed at least ten times. The CDR3 bases are TGCGCCAGCAGTGACTACAGACCCAGCTCCTACGAGCAGTACTTC. This encodes CASSDYRPSSYEQYF. The V and J genes are TRBV5-1 and TRBJ2-7, with D possibly being TRBD2 (5 bases). The V gene lost 5 bases and the J gene lost 0 bases, with 15 bases spanning the gap. The CDR3 totals 15 residues. Germline CDR1 is SGHRS and CDR2 is YFSETQ.

The sample holds many counts of this clonotype. This chain uses TRBV7-8 with TRBJ2-4, with D possibly TRBD2 on 6 matching bases. The CDR3 has 14 amino acids. Germline lookup yields CDR1 SGHVS and CDR2 FQNEAQ. Deletions cut 3 bases from V and 2 bases from J, with 8 bases between. The CDR3 nucleotides are TGTGCCAGCAGCTTGGGCGGGACCAAAAACATTCAGTACTTC. Encoded protein: CASSLGGTKNIQYF. Full variable domain (rest looked up from reference TRBV7-8 and TRBJ2-4): GAGVSQSPRYKVAKRGQDVALRCDPISGHVSLFWYQQALGQGPEFLTYFQNEAQLDKSGLPSDRFFAERPEGSVSTLKIQRTQQEDSAVYLCASSLGGTKNIQYFGAGTRLSVL.

At least ten counts were recorded for this clonotype. V usage is TRBV10-3 and J usage is TRBJ2-1; a weak D match, TRBD2 (6 bases). The V end was cut by 6 bases, the J end by 4 bases, with 10 bases between. CDR3 length: 13 residues. Germline V gene sequence: CDR1 ENHRY, CDR2 SYGVKD. CDR3 bases: TGTGCCATCAGGGGCGGGACTTACAATGAGCAGTTCTTC. Its protein product is CAIRGGTYNEQFF.

This clonotype has ten or more counts. The chain recombines TRBV5-1 with TRBJ2-3, with D hard to call. Germline CDR1 is SGHRS and CDR2 is YFSETQ. V was clipped by 1 base and J by 6 bases, with 12 bases between them. This CDR3 region has 14 residues. CDR3 bases: TGCGCCAGCAGCTTGTCGCCTAGTGGGGATACGCAGTATTTT. It specifies CASSLSPSGDTQYF.

This chain connects TRBV7-3 to TRBJ2-7, with D perhaps TRBD1 or TRBD2 (6 bases each). The CDR3 is made up of 14 amino acids. Germline loops: CDR1 SGHTA, CDR2 FQGTGA. Trimming left V 5 bases short and J 5 bases short, with 16 bases between. The CDR3 nucleotides are TGTGCCAGCAGCCCTGGGGGGCGTAGCAACGAGCAGTACTTC. Its translation is CASSPGGRSNEQYF.

This clonotype has a count of ten or more. The rearrangement uses TRBV5-1 and TRBJ2-2, with D perhaps TRBD2 (5 bases). Trimming left V 0 bases short and J 0 bases short, with 15 bases between. The CDR3 consists of 18 residues. Per germline, CDR1 SGHRS and CDR2 YFSETQ. CDR3 sequence reads: CASSLGPRAAANTGELFF. The CDR3 nucleotides read TGCGCCAGCAGCTTGGGGCCGAGGGCAGCCGCGAACACCGGGGAGCTGTTTTTT. Together with reference TRBV5-1 and TRBJ2-2, the CDR3 gives the full variable domain: KAGVTQTPRYLIKTRGQQVTLSCSPISGHRSVSWYQQTPGQGLQFLFEYFSETQRNKGNFPGRFSGRQFSNSRSEMNVSTLELGDSALYLCASSLGPRAAANTGELFFGEGSRLTVL.